This T cell receptor beta chain emerged from a study of early T cells in non-severe SARS-CoV-2 infection. This clonotype was picked up a small number of times. Individual cDNA molecules were tagged with unique molecular identifiers, the study reported. TCRdb recomputed calls from the 5' RACE reads with MiXCR, one row per CDR3 protein. Here the sample spans 87,000 or so distinct CDR3 sequences, 14% being singletons. V trimming: 6 bases; J trimming: 3 bases; junction bases outside the gene matches: 6. The CDR3 is made up of 16 amino acids. Germline assignment: CDR1 MNHNS and CDR2 SASEGT. The V call is TRBV6-1, the J call TRBJ2-5; 14 nucleotides match TRBD2. This TCR came from an adult who was a healthcare worker with PCR-confirmed SARS-CoV-2 infection or an uninfected control (not recorded which). Specimen: whole blood. The CDR3 spells CASRTPGLAGEETQYF. The CDR3 DNA reads TGTGCCAGCAGAACCCCGGGACTAGCGGGGGAAGAGACCCAGTACTTC.